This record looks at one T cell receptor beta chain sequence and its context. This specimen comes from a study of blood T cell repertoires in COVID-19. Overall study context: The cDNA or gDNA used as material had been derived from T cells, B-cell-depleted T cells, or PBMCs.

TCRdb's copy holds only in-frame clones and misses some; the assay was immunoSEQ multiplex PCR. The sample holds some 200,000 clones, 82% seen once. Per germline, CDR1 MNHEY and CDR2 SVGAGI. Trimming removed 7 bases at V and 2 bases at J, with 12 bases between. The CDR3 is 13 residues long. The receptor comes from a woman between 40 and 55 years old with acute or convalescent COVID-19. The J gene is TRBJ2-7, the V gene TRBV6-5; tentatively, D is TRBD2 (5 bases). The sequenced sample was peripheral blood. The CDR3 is CASKDSNTYEQYF. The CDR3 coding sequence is TGTGCCAGCAAGGACTCAAACACCTACGAGCAGTACTTC.